The 26 T cell receptor beta chains reported below all come from one sample, sequenced in a study of cytomegalovirus exposure and HLA in healthy donors. Researchers ran the PCR with 60 Vbeta and 13 Jbeta primers. Measured with immunoSEQ multiplex PCR; TCRdb has only the in-frame clones, and not every one. This table has 170,000 or so clones, roughly 80% appearing once. Material for sequencing was PBMCs. These receptors originate from a middle-aged man in good health and CMV-seronegative.

The gene calls are TRBV10-3 and TRBJ1-1; D perhaps matches TRBD1 (6 bases). V lost 6 bases, J lost 8 bases, and 19 bases lay in between. The CDR3 runs 14 residues. The V gene's germline CDR1 is ENHRY and CDR2 SYGVKD. CDR3 sequence (DNA): TGTGCCATCAGGGCGCTGGACAGTCCTTGGGAAGCTTTCTTT. Its translation: CAIRALDSPWEAFF.

The V call is TRBV19, the J call TRBJ2-6, with D perhaps matching TRBD2 (6 bases). Trimming removed 2 bases at V and 1 base at J, with 9 bases between. Germline lookup yields CDR1 LNHDA and CDR2 SQIVND (reference sequence). This CDR3 spans 16 amino acids. The CDR3 DNA reads TGTGCCAGTAGTATATGGGGGGTGTCTGGGGCCAACGTCCTGACTTTC. This gives the protein CASSIWGVSGANVLTF.

The chain has TRBV7-8 and TRBJ2-3; D is possibly TRBD2 (6 bases). Germline loops: CDR1 SGHVS, CDR2 FQNEAQ. The CDR3 extends over 14 amino acids. Trimming removed 5 bases at V and 0 bases at J, with 9 bases between. The CDR3 DNA sequence: TGTGCCAGCAGCCCCGGGACTAGCACAGATACGCAGTATTTT. It translates to CASSPGTSTDTQYF.

This rearrangement joins TRBV13 to TRBJ2-7; D gene unclear. Germline lookup yields CDR1 PRHDT and CDR2 FYEKMQ (reference sequence). The V and J ends lost 0 bases and 4 bases respectively, with 4 bases between them. The CDR3 runs 12 residues. Written as DNA, the CDR3 is TGTGCCAGCAGCTTAGGCCGGTACGAGCAGTACTTC. Translated: CASSLGRYEQYF.

The chain couples TRBV6-1 to TRBJ2-1, with 9 bases matching TRBD2. Unmatched junction bases numbered 4, after V lost 5 bases and J lost 2 bases. This CDR3 is 15 amino acids long. Germline V CDR1 and CDR2: MNHNS, SASEGT. The CDR3 region is CASSRLADTYNEQFF. As DNA, the CDR3 is TGTGCCAGCAGTAGACTAGCGGACACCTACAATGAGCAGTTCTTC.

V is TRBV7-6 and J is TRBJ2-3; maybe TRBD2 (6 bases). CDR1 is SGHVS and CDR2 is FNYEAQ in the germline V gene. Trimming shortened V by 2 bases and J by 2 bases, and 14 bases separated the two germline ends. The CDR3 has 16 residues. The CDR3 bases are TGTGCCAGCAGCTTACAAAGCGGGTCCTTCACAGATACGCAGTATTTT. Translation: CASSLQSGSFTDTQYF.

The chain combines TRBV18 with TRBJ2-7, with TRBD2 matching 8 bases. Trimming took 0 bases from V and 5 from J; bases not matched to a gene: 3. The CDR3 is 14 amino acids. Germline CDR1 is KGHSH and CDR2 is LQKENI. CDR3 DNA sequence: TGTGCCAGCTCACCACCGGCGGGAGGCAACGAGCAGTACTTC. Encoded protein: CASSPPAGGNEQYF.

This clone was observed a few times. This chain connects TRBV15 to TRBJ2-5, with D perhaps matching TRBD2 (6 bases). The CDR3 has 15 residues. V shed 4 bases and J shed 5 bases, with 17 bases lying between them. CDR1 is LNHNV and CDR2 is YYDKDF in the germline V gene (reference sequence). The CDR3 bases are TGTGCCACCAGCAAATGGGGCGGGGTGGAGGAGACCCAGTACTTC. It is translated as CATSKWGGVEETQYF.

The gene calls are TRBV5-4 and TRBJ1-6, with unresolved D. Germline values: CDR1 SGHNT, CDR2 YYREEE (reference sequence). Trimming pared 1 base from V and 11 bases from J, leaving 13 bases between. The CDR3 totals 14 residues. The CDR3 sequence is CASSLYSGSTPLHF. The CDR3 coding sequence is TGTGCCAGCAGCTTGTATTCGGGTTCGACACCCCTCCACTTT.

The rearrangement uses TRBV5-4 and TRBJ2-2; D is undetermined. CDR1 is SGHNT, CDR2 YYREEE, per germline (reference sequence). V was clipped by 4 bases and J by 1 base, with 8 bases between them. The CDR3 consists of 14 residues. CDR3 region: CASSLSVNTGELFF. The CDR3 bases are TGTGCCAGCAGCCTCTCAGTGAACACCGGGGAGCTGTTTTTT.

This clone was seen only once. The chain uses TRBV7-8 and TRBJ2-1; 13 nucleotides align to TRBD2. V dropped 3 bases and J dropped 7; count of bases not matched to a gene: 6. The germline gives CDR1 SGHVS, CDR2 FQNEAQ. CDR3 length: 16 amino acids. CDR3 sequence reads: CASSFRGLAGWNEQFF. The CDR3 coding sequence is TGTGCCAGCAGCTTCCGGGGACTAGCGGGATGGAATGAGCAGTTCTTC.

The rearrangement links TRBV7-8 to TRBJ1-4; TRBD1 matches at 8 bases. The germline V gene encodes CDR1 SGHVS and CDR2 FQNEAQ. Losses at the gene ends were 5 bases for V and 11 bases for J; bases not matched to a gene: 10. The CDR3 has 14 residues. The CDR3 protein is CASSAQGGAEKLFF. CDR3 DNA: TGTGCCAGCAGCGCACAGGGGGGAGCGGAGAAACTGTTTTTT.

The chain uses TRBV6-1 and TRBJ1-5; D remains ambiguous. Per germline, CDR1 MNHNS and CDR2 SASEGT. This CDR3 contains 15 residues. Deletions cut 3 bases from V and 5 bases from J, with 14 bases between. CDR3 nucleotide sequence: TGTGCCAGCAGTGAGATCCCCAACAGCCATCAGCCCCAGCATTTT. It translates to CASSEIPNSHQPQHF.

This clone was seen just once. This chain connects TRBV7-3 to TRBJ1-1; D unresolved. Germline V gene lookup returns CDR1 SGHTA and CDR2 FQGTGA. Trimming left V 2 bases short and J 4 bases short, with 11 bases between. The CDR3 loop spans 14 amino acids. The chain's CDR3 is CASSLGQTSTEAFF. In DNA form, the CDR3 reads TGTGCCAGCAGCTTAGGGCAAACGTCCACTGAAGCTTTCTTT.

About this clone: A read error may produce the germline difference seen at one junction end. The gene calls are TRBV29-1 and TRBJ2-7; a weak D match, TRBD2 (6 bases). The length of the CDR3 is 14 residues. Germline CDR1 and CDR2: SQVTM and ANQGSEA. For the CDR3, the DNA is TGCAGCGTATCGGGACTTCAAGGCTCCTACGAGCGGTACTTC. It specifies CSVSGLQGSYERYF.

This chain joins TRBV6-1 and TRBJ1-5; the match to TRBD1 covers 10 bases. The V and J ends lost 4 bases and 7 bases, in that order; junction bases with no gene match: 16. CDR3 length: 18 amino acids. Per germline, CDR1 MNHNS and CDR2 SASEGT. The CDR3 DNA reads as TGTGCCAGCAGTGCCATATCGCCGGGACAGGGGAGCTGGCAGCCCCAGCATTTT. Translated: CASSAISPGQGSWQPQHF.

This chain joins TRBV4-3 and TRBJ1-2, with D perhaps TRBD1 (6 bases). The CDR3 loop spans 15 amino acids. The ends were cut back, 3 bases at V and 6 bases at J, with 17 bases in the middle. Germline CDR1 and CDR2: LGHNA and YSLEER. The CDR3 protein is CASSHQGFDEDGYTF. The CDR3 DNA reads as TGCGCCAGCAGCCATCAGGGGTTCGATGAGGATGGCTACACCTTC.

The chain employs TRBV7-9 and TRBJ1-1; TRBD1 might be the D (6 bases). V was cut by 5 bases and J by 8 bases, with 9 bases left in between. The CDR3 runs to 11 residues. Germline V gene lookup returns CDR1 SEHNR and CDR2 FQNEAQ (reference sequence). The chain's CDR3 is CASSITGEAFF. Here the CDR3 DNA reads TGTGCCAGCAGCATAACAGGGGAAGCTTTCTTT.

The chain carries TRBV4-3 and TRBJ2-3; 11 nucleotides align to TRBD2. Looked up from germline, CDR1 is LGHNA and CDR2 is YSLEER. This CDR3 is built from 16 residues. With V trimmed by 3 bases and J by 4 bases, 6 bases remained unmatched. For the CDR3, the DNA is TGCGCCAGCAGCCACGCGACTAGCGGGGCGGCAGATACGCAGTATTTT. This codes for CASSHATSGAADTQYF.

Notes on this clone: Additional DNA sequences in this sample encode the identical CDR3. This chain connects TRBV5-1 to TRBJ2-7; 11 nucleotides match TRBD2. The CDR3 extends over 15 amino acids. With 4 bases clipped from V and 4 bases from J, the junction kept 7 bases outside the gene matches. Germline assignment: CDR1 SGHRS and CDR2 YFSETQ. This CDR3 reads CASSLWTSGPYEQYF. The CDR3 nucleotides read TGCGCCAGCAGCCTGTGGACTAGCGGGCCTTACGAGCAGTACTTC. The variable domain in full, with the rest retrieved from reference TRBV5-1 and TRBJ2-7, is KAGVTQTPRYLIKTRGQQVTLSCSPISGHRSVSWYQQTPGQGLQFLFEYFSETQRNKGNFPGRFSGRQFSNSRSEMNVSTLELGDSALYLCASSLWTSGPYEQYFGPGTRLTVT.

This clone has just one count. This rearrangement joins TRBV7-2 to TRBJ2-2, with D tentatively TRBD1 (5 bases). V gave up 7 bases and J gave up 7 bases, with 19 bases separating them. The CDR3 is 15 residues long. The germline V gene encodes CDR1 SGHTA and CDR2 FQGNSA. The CDR3 loop reads CASNNPRQRGGELFF. Written as DNA, the CDR3 is TGTGCCAGCAATAACCCCAGACAGCGCGGCGGGGAGCTGTTTTTT.

The CDR3 DNA sequence: TGCAGCGTTATCCCCCGGGACAGAGACAATGAGCAGTTCTTC. Translated, it gives CSVIPRDRDNEQFF. The chain uses TRBV29-1 and TRBJ2-1, with 7 bases that match TRBD1. Germline-derived CDR1 and CDR2 are SQVTM and ANQGSEA. CDR3 length: 14 amino acids. J gave up 5 bases and V 5 bases, and 9 bases lay outside the gene matches.

The rearrangement joins TRBV11-2 to TRBJ1-1, with D hard to call. This CDR3 region has 13 residues. CDR1 and CDR2 (germline): SGHAT, FQNNGV. With 1 base removed from V and 4 bases from J, the gap between germline ends came to 7 bases. The CDR3 DNA is TGTGCCAGCAGCTTAGGGCCCAGCACTGAAGCTTTCTTT. Protein sequence: CASSLGPSTEAFF.

Comment on this clone: The same CDR3 also results from other DNA sequences found in this sample. This rearrangement joins TRBV27 to TRBJ1-5; D is unresolved. Germline CDR1 reads MNHEY; CDR2 reads SMNVEV (reference sequence). Trimming pared 1 base from V and 4 bases from J, leaving 8 bases between. This CDR3 contains 14 residues. In DNA, the CDR3 is TGTGCCAGCAGTTTATTGGCCGGGAATCAGCCCCAGCATTTT. As protein: CASSLLAGNQPQHF.

The V gene is TRBV7-2, the J gene TRBJ2-1, with D perhaps TRBD2 (6 bases). The CDR3 runs 14 residues. CDR1 SGHTA and CDR2 FQGNSA come from the germline V gene. Between the trimmed V and J ends, which lost 6 bases and 8 bases, there was a span of 17 bases. The CDR3 DNA sequence: TGTGCCAGCAGGGTAACGACTAGTAAAGATGAGCAGTTCTTC. It encodes CASRVTTSKDEQFF. Filled out from reference TRBV7-2 and TRBJ2-1, the complete variable domain reads GAGVSQSPSNKVTEKGKDVELRCDPISGHTALYWYRQSLGQGLEFLIYFQGNSAPDKSGLPSDRFSAERTGGSVSTLTIQRTQQEDSAVYLCASRVTTSKDEQFFGPGTRLTVL.

This chain links TRBV4-3 with TRBJ2-3, with 13 bases lining up with TRBD2. J lost 0 bases, V lost 0 bases, and 3 bases had no gene match. CDR3 length: 18 residues. CDR1 is LGHNA and CDR2 is YSLEER in the germline V gene. CDR3 region: CASSQEGLAGFSTDTQYF. DNA of the CDR3: TGCGCCAGCAGCCAAGAGGGACTAGCGGGATTCAGCACAGATACGCAGTATTTT.